This T cell receptor beta chain originates from a study of neurological immune-mediated disorders. This sample's time point: longitudinal time-point 3. The CDR3 runs to 11 residues. Germline lookup yields CDR1 SGHRS and CDR2 YFSETQ. V gave up 0 bases and J gave up 7 bases, with 5 bases separating them. This clonotype was picked up many times. TCRdb reanalysed the 5' RACE reads using MiXCR and keeps one entry per CDR3 protein. The table lists some 89,000 distinct CDR3 sequences, 4.3% of them singletons, with more than 5% in the top ten. The clonotype was recovered from a woman in her sixties with multiple sclerosis. The chain has TRBV5-1 and TRBJ2-7; no firm D call. Sequences were obtained from PBMCs. The CDR3 region is CASSLVGEQYF. In DNA form, the CDR3 reads TGCGCCAGCAGCTTGGTGGGAGAGCAGTACTTC. The full variable domain, completed using reference TRBV5-1 and TRBJ2-7, is KAGVTQTPRYLIKTRGQQVTLSCSPISGHRSVSWYQQTPGQGLQFLFEYFSETQRNKGNFPGRFSGRQFSNSRSEMNVSTLELGDSALYLCASSLVGEQYFGPGTRLTVT.